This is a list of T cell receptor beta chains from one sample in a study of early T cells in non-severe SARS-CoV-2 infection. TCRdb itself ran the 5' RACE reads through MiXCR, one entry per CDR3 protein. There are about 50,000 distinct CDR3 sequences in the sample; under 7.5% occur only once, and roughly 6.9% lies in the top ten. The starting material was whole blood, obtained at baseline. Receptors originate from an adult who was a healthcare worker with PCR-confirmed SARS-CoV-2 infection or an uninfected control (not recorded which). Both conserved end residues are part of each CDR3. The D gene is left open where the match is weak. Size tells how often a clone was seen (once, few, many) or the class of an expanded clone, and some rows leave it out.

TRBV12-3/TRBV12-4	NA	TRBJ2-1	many	CASSLDREQFF	TGTGCCAGCAGCCTCGATCGGGAGCAGTTCTTC
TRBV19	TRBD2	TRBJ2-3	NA	CASGSGRAEDTQYF	TGTGCCAGTGGTAGCGGGAGGGCCGAAGATACGCAGTATTTT
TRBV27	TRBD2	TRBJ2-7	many	CASSLGGSPLEQYF	TGTGCCAGCAGTTTGGGCGGGAGCCCATTGGAGCAGTACTTC
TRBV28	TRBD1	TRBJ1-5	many	CASSPTGQGNQPQHF	TGTGCCAGCAGTCCCACGGGACAGGGAAATCAGCCCCAGCATTTT
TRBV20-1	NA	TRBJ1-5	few	CSARDMGSAQHF	TGCAGTGCTAGAGATATGGGATCGGCCCAGCATTTT
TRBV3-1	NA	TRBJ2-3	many	CASSQGIPWSTDTQYF	TGTGCCAGCAGCCAAGGAATTCCCTGGAGCACAGATACGCAGTATTTT
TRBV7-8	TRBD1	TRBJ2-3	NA	CASSPGTGMRTDTQYF	TGTGCCAGCAGCCCTGGGACAGGGATGAGGACAGATACGCAGTATTTT
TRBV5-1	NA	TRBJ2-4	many	CASSLEGDIQYF	TGCGCCAGCAGCTTGGAGGGTGACATTCAGTACTTC
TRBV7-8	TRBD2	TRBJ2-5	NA	CASSFLGLAGGQETQYF	TGTGCCAGCAGCTTCTTGGGACTAGCGGGAGGGCAAGAGACCCAGTACTTC
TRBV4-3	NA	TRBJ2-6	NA	CASSQDIGRLGSGANVLTF	TGCGCCAGCAGCCAAGATATCGGACGCCTGGGCTCTGGGGCCAACGTCCTGACTTTC
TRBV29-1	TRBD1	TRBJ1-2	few	CSVVWTGSGYTF	TGCAGCGTCGTATGGACAGGGAGTGGCTACACCTTC
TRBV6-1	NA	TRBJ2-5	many	CASSEGPRGRETQYF	TGTGCCAGCAGTGAAGGCCCCCGTGGGCGAGAGACCCAGTACTTC
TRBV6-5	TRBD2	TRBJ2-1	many	CASSYVAGGRNEQFF	TGTGCCAGCAGTTACGTAGCGGGAGGACGCAATGAGCAGTTCTTC
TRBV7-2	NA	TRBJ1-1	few	CASSLAGGVTEAFF	TGTGCCAGCAGCTTAGCGGGGGGTGTAACTGAAGCTTTCTTT
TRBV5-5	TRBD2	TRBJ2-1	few	CASFPGTSIDEQFF	TGTGCCAGCTTTCCCGGGACTAGCATCGATGAGCAGTTCTTC
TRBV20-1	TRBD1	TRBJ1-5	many	CSPYQGAASNQPQHF	TGCAGTCCTTACCAGGGGGCCGCTAGCAATCAGCCCCAGCATTTT
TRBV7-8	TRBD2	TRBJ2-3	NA	CASSLAPTSGTDTQYF	TGTGCCAGCAGCTTAGCCCCGACTAGCGGGACGGATACGCAGTATTTT
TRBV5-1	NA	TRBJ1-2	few	CASSFGGQGDRYTF	TGCGCCAGCAGCTTCGGGGGTCAAGGAGATCGCTACACCTTC
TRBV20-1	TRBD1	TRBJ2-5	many	CSAPNGQGLGETQYF	TGCAGTGCTCCCAATGGACAGGGTCTTGGAGAGACCCAGTACTTC
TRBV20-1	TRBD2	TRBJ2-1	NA	CSASSTSGLYNEQFF	TGCAGTGCTAGCTCGACTAGCGGGCTTTACAATGAGCAGTTCTTC
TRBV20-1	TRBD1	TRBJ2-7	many	CSVLTGGIYEQYF	TGCAGTGTCTTGACAGGGGGAATCTACGAGCAGTACTTC
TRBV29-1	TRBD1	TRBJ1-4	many	CSVLIGTGGSGKLFF	TGCAGCGTTCTTATCGGGACAGGGGGCTCAGGAAAACTGTTTTTT
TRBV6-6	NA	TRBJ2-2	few	CASSPLPGEGQLFF	TGTGCCAGCAGTCCATTACCGGGAGAAGGCCAGCTGTTTTTT
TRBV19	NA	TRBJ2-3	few	CASSMQGISDTQYF	TGTGCCAGTAGTATGCAGGGGATTTCAGATACGCAGTATTTT
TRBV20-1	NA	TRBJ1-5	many	CSAPLGAMSNQPQHF	TGCAGTGCTCCCTTGGGGGCGATGAGCAATCAGCCCCAGCATTTT
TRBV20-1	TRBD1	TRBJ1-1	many	CSAGSGGGFGAEAFF	TGCAGTGCTGGATCAGGAGGGGGCTTTGGGGCTGAAGCTTTCTTT
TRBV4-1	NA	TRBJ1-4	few	CASSLQSFGEKLFF	TGCGCCAGCAGCTTACAGAGCTTCGGTGAAAAACTGTTTTTT
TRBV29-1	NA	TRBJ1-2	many	CSGNDRDYGYTF	TGCAGCGGAAATGACCGGGACTATGGCTACACCTTC
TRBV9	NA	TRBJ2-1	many	CASCPRGESYNEQFF	TGTGCCAGCTGTCCCCGTGGGGAGTCCTACAATGAGCAGTTCTTC
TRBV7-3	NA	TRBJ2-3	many	CASSLQRVMADTQYF	TGTGCCAGCAGCTTACAGCGGGTGATGGCAGATACGCAGTATTTT
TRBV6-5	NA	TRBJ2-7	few	CASSKRLGDEQYF	TGTGCCAGCAGTAAGCGGCTAGGCGACGAGCAGTACTTC
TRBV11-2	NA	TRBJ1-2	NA	CASRISRSGRDRGYGYTF	TGTGCCAGCAGAATTAGCCGCAGTGGGCGGGACCGGGGGTATGGCTACACCTTC
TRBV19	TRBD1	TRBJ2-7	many	CASSSGTGSSYEQYF	TGTGCCAGTAGCTCCGGGACAGGGAGCTCCTACGAGCAGTACTTC
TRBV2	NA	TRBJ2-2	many	CASSETGLGTGELFF	TGTGCCAGCAGCGAGACAGGACTGGGCACCGGGGAGCTGTTTTTT
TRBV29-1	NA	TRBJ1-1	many	CSVKAGAGGTEAFF	TGCAGCGTGAAAGCCGGGGCTGGGGGCACTGAAGCTTTCTTT
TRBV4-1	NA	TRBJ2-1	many	CASSTPARVPEQFF	TGCGCCAGCAGCACCCCGGCTAGGGTCCCTGAGCAGTTCTTC
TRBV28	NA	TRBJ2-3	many	CASSPPPGGHTQYF	TGTGCCAGCAGTCCTCCCCCCGGCGGTCATACGCAGTATTTT
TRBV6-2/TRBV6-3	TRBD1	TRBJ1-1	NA	CASSPPRTGSNTEAFF	TGTGCCAGCAGCCCCCCTCGGACAGGGTCGAACACTGAAGCTTTCTTT
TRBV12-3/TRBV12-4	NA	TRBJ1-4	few	CASSLRGVVLFF	TGTGCCAGCAGTTTACGTGGAGTAGTTCTGTTTTTT
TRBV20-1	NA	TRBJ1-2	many	CSARSGARANGYTF	TGCAGTGCTAGGTCGGGTGCCAGAGCGAATGGCTACACCTTC
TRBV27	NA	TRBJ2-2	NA	CASRLRGPGGELFF	TGTGCCAGCAGACTGCGGGGGCCGGGCGGGGAGCTGTTTTTT
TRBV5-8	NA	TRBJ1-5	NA	CASSLGGHSNQPQHF	TGTGCCAGCAGCTTGGGAGGCCATAGCAATCAGCCCCAGCATTTT